The 29 T cell receptor beta chains below come from one sample, sequenced in a study of Ad26.COV2.S vaccination and SARS-CoV-2 variants. As to treatment: about 20 received Ad26.COV2.S at low or high dose, single or two shots; 5 received placebo; per-sample allocation not given. Specimens were obtained on day 63 following the first vaccine or placebo injection. TCRdb's table, derived via immunoSEQ multiplex PCR, lists solely in-frame clones and lacks some. Of 380,000 or so clones listed, roughly 91% were seen once; the top ten hold 5%. The input for sequencing was peripheral blood, taken in a trial of Ad26.COV2.S vaccine versus placebo. Source of these receptors: a person aged 18-60 years who received the Ad26.COV2.S COVID-19 vaccine or a placebo.

The gene calls are TRBV3-1 (or the pseudogene TRBV3-2) and TRBJ1-1, with D maybe TRBD1 (6 bases). Per the germline V gene, CDR1 is LGHDT and CDR2 is YNNKEL (reference sequence). The CDR3 is 14 amino acids. Trimming took off 6 bases at V and 1 base at J, with 12 bases between the two ends. The CDR3 nucleotides are TGTGCCAGCAGACGGACAGCAACGAACACTGAAGCTTTCTTT. This codes for CASRRTATNTEAFF.

CDR3 in amino acids: CASSLGGGENIQYF. The CDR3 coding sequence is TGTGCCAGCAGCTTAGGGGGGGGCGAAAACATTCAGTACTTC. This rearrangement joins TRBV5-4 to TRBJ2-4; D might be TRBD2 (7 bases). CDR3 length equals 14 residues. CDR1 is SGHNT, CDR2 YYREEE, per germline (reference sequence). The V end was cut by 2 bases, the J end by 5 bases, with 11 bases between.

The genes are TRBV9 and TRBJ1-1, with D uncertain. V was clipped by 3 bases and J by 1 base, with 7 bases between them. Germline CDR1 is SGDLS and CDR2 is YYNGEE. The CDR3 is made up of 13 amino acids. The CDR3 spells CASSGTENTEAFF. CDR3 DNA: TGTGCCAGCAGCGGTACAGAGAACACTGAAGCTTTCTTT.

The rearrangement joins TRBV6-4 to TRBJ1-3; no firm D call. The germline V and J ends were trimmed by 6 bases and 0 bases, with 6 bases remaining between them. CDR1 and CDR2 from the germline V gene are MRHNA and SNTAGT. There are 13 residues in the CDR3. The CDR3 reads CASSRSSGNTIYF. Written as DNA, the CDR3 is TGTGCCAGCAGCCGAAGCTCTGGAAACACCATATATTTT.

This sequence joins TRBV7-2 and TRBJ1-1, with D perhaps matching TRBD1 (6 bases). Germline values: CDR1 SGHTA, CDR2 FQGNSA. Trimming pared 3 bases from V and 4 bases from J, leaving 15 bases between. The CDR3 sequence is 15 residues long. The CDR3 loop is CASSFGQGLGTEAFF. The CDR3 nucleotides are TGTGCCAGCAGCTTTGGTCAGGGGCTGGGCACTGAAGCTTTCTTT.

The gene calls are TRBV6-2 or TRBV6-3 and TRBJ2-7, with a weak D call TRBD2 (5 bases). Germline CDR1 and CDR2: MNHEY and SVGEGT. Trimming took 0 bases from V and 6 from J, leaving 9 bases between them. This CDR3 is 13 amino acids long. CDR3: CASSYSTGFEQYF. In DNA form, the CDR3 reads TGTGCCAGCAGTTACTCGACGGGATTCGAGCAGTACTTC.

The chain has TRBV11-2 and TRBJ2-5; TRBD1 matches 11 bases. V shed 3 bases and J 3 bases; nucleotides not matched to a gene: 9. The V gene's germline CDR1 is SGHAT and CDR2 FQNNGV. CDR3 length: 17 amino acids. The CDR3 coding sequence is TGTGCCAGCAGCTTGGTCCCTCCGGGACAGGGGGAAGAGACCCAGTACTTC. It encodes CASSLVPPGQGEETQYF.

The gene calls are TRBV20-1 and TRBJ1-1, with D unresolved. The CDR3 sequence is 11 residues long. Trimming stripped 3 bases from V and 3 bases from J, with 5 bases between. The V gene's germline CDR1 is DFQATT and CDR2 SNEGSKA (reference sequence). The DNA for the CDR3 is TGCAGTGCTAGCGGGGACACTGAAGCTTTCTTT. Its translation is CSASGDTEAFF.

J is TRBJ1-1 and V is TRBV19; D gene unclear. Trimming removed 3 bases at V and 2 bases at J, with 7 bases between. The CDR3 sequence is 13 residues long. Germline CDR1 LNHDA, CDR2 SQIVND (reference sequence). This CDR3 reads CASSIVVNTEAFF. Here the CDR3 DNA reads TGTGCCAGTAGTATTGTCGTTAACACTGAAGCTTTCTTT.

The V gene is TRBV5-5, the J gene TRBJ1-1; D is unclear. Trimming shortened V by 2 bases and J by 0 bases, and 11 bases separated the two germline ends. The CDR3 has 15 residues. Germline assignment: CDR1 SGHKS and CDR2 YYEKEE (reference sequence). The CDR3 DNA reads as TGTGCCAGCAGCTTAAGTCCGTCAGTGAACACTGAAGCTTTCTTT. Its protein product is CASSLSPSVNTEAFF. Supplemented by reference TRBV5-5 and TRBJ1-1, the full variable domain reads DAGVTQSPTHLIKTRGQQVTLRCSPISGHKSVSWYQQVLGQGPQFIFQYYEKEERGRGNFPDRFSARQFPNYSSELNVNALLLGDSALYLCASSLSPSVNTEAFFGQGTRLTVV.

The gene calls are TRBV6-1 and TRBJ1-5; 7 positions match TRBD1. The CDR3 totals 15 residues. Per germline, CDR1 MNHNS and CDR2 SASEGT. V gave up 2 bases and J gave up 7 bases; unmatched junction bases: 8. CDR3 sequence reads: CASSENTGVGQPQHF. CDR3 DNA sequence: TGTGCCAGCAGTGAAAATACAGGGGTAGGGCAGCCCCAGCATTTT.

This clone was detected only once. The CDR3 spells CAISDHRGGSTDTQYF. CDR3 coding DNA: TGTGCCATCAGTGATCACAGGGGAGGAAGCACAGATACGCAGTATTTT. The chain has TRBV10-3 and TRBJ2-3; D is possibly TRBD1 (7 bases). The V and J ends lost 3 bases and 0 bases respectively, with 13 bases between them. Germline V lookup: CDR1 ENHRY, CDR2 SYGVKD. This CDR3 spans 16 amino acids.

CDR3: CASSPRGGAGINQPQHF. In nucleotides, the CDR3 is TGTGCCAGCAGCCCGAGGGGAGGGGCAGGGATCAATCAGCCCCAGCATTTT. The rearrangement links TRBV4-2 to TRBJ1-5; D is perhaps TRBD1 (5 bases). V lost 4 bases, J lost 3 bases, and 19 bases lay in between. Germline CDR1 LGHNA, CDR2 YNFKEQ. This CDR3 is built from 17 residues.

The chain has TRBV6-2 or TRBV6-3 and TRBJ2-2; 7 nucleotides line up with TRBD1. The CDR3 has 14 amino acids. V shed 5 bases and J 2 bases; nucleotides not matched to a gene: 2. Germline V lookup: CDR1 MNHEY, CDR2 SVGEGT. The CDR3 spells CASSGTENTGELFF. CDR3 sequence (DNA): TGTGCCAGCAGTGGGACAGAAAACACCGGGGAGCTGTTTTTT.

The chain links TRBV5-1 to TRBJ2-2; 8 nucleotides line up with TRBD2. The CDR3 totals 16 residues. Per germline, CDR1 SGHRS and CDR2 YFSETQ. The J segment lost 8 bases and the V segment lost 0 bases, leaving 9 bases of the junction unmatched. The DNA for the CDR3 is TGCGCCAGCAGCTTGGATCCTAGCGGGCTAGGAGGGGAGCTGTTTTTT. Its translation is CASSLDPSGLGGELFF.

The chain uses TRBV19 and TRBJ1-5, with TRBD1 matching over 7 bases. Germline assignment: CDR1 LNHDA and CDR2 SQIVND (reference sequence). The trim removed 4 bases at V and 5 bases at J, leaving 11 bases unmatched. The CDR3 has 16 amino acids. The CDR3 region has the DNA TGTGCCAGTAGTAATGGGGTAGGGGGCCGGCATCAGCCCCAGCATTTT. This gives the protein CASSNGVGGRHQPQHF.

As concerns this clone: One end of the junction fails to match germline, which may point to a read error. This chain links TRBV7-8 with TRBJ1-5; D not certain. CDR3 size: 14 residues. Germline values: CDR1 SGHVS, CDR2 FQNEAQ. DNA for the CDR3: TGTGCCAGCAGCTTAGAGCGCGGTAATCAGGCCCAGCATTTT. Translating it yields CASSLERGNQAQHF. The full variable domain, rest sourced from reference TRBV7-8 and TRBJ1-5, is GAGVSQSPRYKVAKRGQDVALRCDPISGHVSLFWYQQALGQGPEFLTYFQNEAQLDKSGLPSDRFFAERPEGSVSTLKIQRTQQEDSAVYLCASSLERGNQAQHFGDGTRLSIL.

V gene TRBV19 combines with J gene TRBJ2-5, with D perhaps TRBD1 (5 bases). Germline assignment: CDR1 LNHDA and CDR2 SQIVND (reference sequence). V gave up 5 bases and J gave up 1 base, with 11 bases separating them. The CDR3 spans 14 residues. The CDR3: CASSAGQPQETQYF. The CDR3 DNA follows: TGTGCCAGTAGTGCCGGACAACCCCAAGAGACCCAGTACTTC.

The chain has TRBV6-5 and TRBJ2-5, with D possibly called TRBD1 or TRBD2 (6 bases each). The germline gives CDR1 MNHEY, CDR2 SVGAGI. V lost 7 bases and J lost 4, with 13 bases in between. This CDR3 comprises 13 residues. CDR3 nucleotide sequence: TGTGCCAGCAAACGGGGGCTTGGAGAGACCCAGTACTTC. Its translation: CASKRGLGETQYF.

The V and J genes are TRBV6-2 or TRBV6-3 and TRBJ1-6; 9 bases agree with TRBD1. Germline loops: CDR1 MNHEY, CDR2 SVGEGT. The CDR3 sequence is 15 residues long. V lost 4 bases, J lost 6 bases, and 4 bases stayed unmatched. The CDR3 loop reads CASSLSDRGNSPLHF. Written as DNA, the CDR3 is TGTGCCAGCAGTTTATCGGACAGGGGTAATTCACCCCTCCACTTT.

The chain combines TRBV7-9 with TRBJ2-7, with D perhaps TRBD1 or TRBD2 (6 bases each). The length of the CDR3 is 14 residues. CDR1 and CDR2 (germline): SEHNR, FQNEAQ (reference sequence). With 1 base removed from V and 6 bases from J, the gap between germline ends came to 13 bases. The CDR3 sequence is CASSLVNREVEQYF. CDR3 sequence (DNA): TGTGCCAGCAGCTTAGTAAACAGGGAGGTCGAGCAGTACTTC.

The genes are TRBV7-9 and TRBJ1-2; D uncertain. The CDR3 runs 15 residues. Per the germline V gene, CDR1 is SEHNR and CDR2 is FQNEAQ (reference sequence). Trimming removed 2 bases at V and 0 bases at J, with 10 bases between. CDR3 protein: CASSLRSAANYGYTF. The CDR3 DNA sequence: TGTGCCAGCAGCTTACGGTCTGCAGCTAACTATGGCTACACCTTC.

The chain joins TRBV7-8 to TRBJ2-7; perhaps TRBD1 as D (5 bases). The V end lost 5 bases, the J end lost 1 base, and 12 bases lay between the germline ends. This CDR3 is built from 14 residues. Germline CDR1 reads SGHVS; CDR2 reads FQNEAQ. The CDR3 sequence: CASSLRVSSYEQYF. CDR3 DNA: TGTGCCAGCAGCCTCAGGGTTTCGTCCTACGAGCAGTACTTC.

This sequence joins TRBV19 and TRBJ1-2; 12 bases map to TRBD1. This CDR3 spans 16 amino acids. J was trimmed by 8 bases and V by 3 bases; bases with no gene match: 10. Germline CDR1 reads LNHDA; CDR2 reads SQIVND (reference sequence). CDR3 loop: CASSIEPGQGAEGYTF. The CDR3 DNA reads as TGTGCCAGTAGTATTGAACCGGGACAGGGGGCGGAGGGCTACACCTTC.

This clone was seen once. The chain links TRBV15 to TRBJ2-7; TRBD1 might be the D (5 bases). The CDR3 covers 15 residues. Trimming cost V 0 bases and J 2 bases, with 11 bases left between them. Germline assignment: CDR1 LNHNV and CDR2 YYDKDF (reference sequence). This chain's CDR3 is CATSRDRARAYEQYF. The CDR3 DNA follows: TGTGCCACCAGCAGAGATCGGGCCAGGGCCTACGAGCAGTACTTC.

The V call is TRBV5-6, the J call TRBJ2-3; 8 nucleotides agree with TRBD1. V was clipped by 6 bases and J by 0 bases; unmatched bases: 6. This CDR3 is built from 15 residues. CDR1 is SGHDT, CDR2 YYEEEE, per germline. Here the CDR3 DNA reads TGTGCCAGCACCCCCGGGACAGGCAGCACAGATACGCAGTATTTT. Translation gives CASTPGTGSTDTQYF.

The chain has TRBV4-2 and TRBJ1-1, with a weak D call TRBD1 (5 bases). This CDR3 spans 14 amino acids. Between the trimmed V and J ends, which lost 0 bases and 11 bases, there was a span of 16 bases. In germline, CDR1 is LGHNA, CDR2 YNFKEQ. The chain's CDR3 is CASSQDYGRDRAFF. In nucleotides, the CDR3 is TGTGCCAGCAGCCAAGATTATGGGAGGGACCGCGCTTTCTTT.

The chain couples TRBV7-9 to TRBJ2-7; D not resolved. Germline CDR1 and CDR2: SEHNR and FQNEAQ (reference sequence). The CDR3 covers 13 residues. V was shortened by 7 bases and J by 0 bases, with 10 bases between the two germline ends. The CDR3 DNA is TGTGCCAGCAATCCGTCTAGCTCCTACGAGCAGTACTTC. It is translated as CASNPSSSYEQYF.

The chain recombines TRBV5-1 with TRBJ1-5; 7 bases agree with TRBD1. The CDR3 covers 15 residues. Germline CDR1 and CDR2: SGHRS and YFSETQ. The ends lost 5 bases at V and 0 bases at J; junction bases unmatched: 5. The CDR3 spells CASRRDSYSNQPQHF. CDR3 sequence (DNA): TGCGCCAGCAGACGGGACAGCTATAGCAATCAGCCCCAGCATTTT.